A single sample gave rise to the 10 T cell receptor beta chains below, sequenced in a study of technical replicates of blood from a few donors. Libraries were prepared by immunoSEQ multiplex PCR; TCRdb keeps only in-frame clonotypes and omits some of them. Counted here are approximately 79,000 clones, 91% occurring once; the ten biggest clones make up approximately 0.41%. The specimen sequenced was T cells isolated from PBMCs. The receptors shown here come from a human donor in good health.

This chain links TRBV7-2 with TRBJ1-1; D is ambiguous. Trimming stripped 0 bases from V and 5 bases from J, with 7 bases between. CDR1 SGHTA and CDR2 FQGNSA come from the germline V gene. The CDR3 contains 13 residues. CDR3 DNA: TGTGCCAGCAGCTTAGCCCCCAGGACTGAAGCTTTCTTT. It yields the protein CASSLAPRTEAFF. Supplemented by reference TRBV7-2 and TRBJ1-1, the full variable domain reads GAGVSQSPSNKVTEKGKDVELRCDPISGHTALYWYRQSLGQGLEFLIYFQGNSAPDKSGLPSDRFSAERTGGSVSTLTIQRTQQEDSAVYLCASSLAPRTEAFFGQGTRLTVV.

V is TRBV4-3 and J is TRBJ2-7; 7 bases are a match to TRBD2. J was trimmed by 4 bases and V by 1 base; bases with no gene match: 7. From germline, CDR1 is LGHNA and CDR2 YSLEER. This CDR3 has 15 amino acids. CDR3 nucleotides: TGCGCCAGCAGCCAAGTGGCTAGCGGAACATACGAGCAGTACTTC. Its protein is CASSQVASGTYEQYF.

The chain combines TRBV28 with TRBJ1-2, with 7 nucleotides matching TRBD1. With V trimmed by 2 bases and J by 5 bases, 14 bases remained unmatched. Germline V gene lookup returns CDR1 MDHEN and CDR2 SYDVKM. This CDR3 region has 17 residues. In nucleotides, the CDR3 is TGTGCCAGCAGTTTAGGGACAACAGGGGATCTTTTATATGGCTACACCTTC. Protein sequence: CASSLGTTGDLLYGYTF.

The V gene is TRBV10-3, the J gene TRBJ1-5, with 10 positions matching TRBD1. The CDR3 extends over 14 amino acids. With V trimmed by 4 bases and J by 5 bases, 2 bases remained unmatched. Per germline, CDR1 ENHRY and CDR2 SYGVKD. The CDR3 sequence is CAISGGQGDQPQHF. CDR3 nucleotide sequence: TGTGCCATCAGTGGAGGACAGGGGGATCAGCCCCAGCATTTT.

The chain couples TRBV30 to TRBJ2-7; 7 bases agree with TRBD2. CDR3 length: 14 residues. The germline CDR1 and CDR2 sequences are GTSNPN and SVGIG (reference sequence). V lost 8 bases and J lost 0; bases outside the gene matches: 10. CDR3: CAAYSGPSSYEQYF. CDR3 bases: TGTGCCGCCTATAGCGGGCCCAGCTCCTACGAGCAGTACTTC.

The V gene is TRBV7-8, the J gene TRBJ1-1; 7 bases line up with TRBD1. This CDR3 region has 16 residues. After removal of 5 bases from V and 5 bases from J, the junction contained 14 bases not matched to a gene. CDR1 SGHVS and CDR2 FQNEAQ come from the germline V gene. CDR3 loop: CASSPSNLGGRTEAFF. DNA of the CDR3: TGTGCCAGCAGCCCGAGCAATCTAGGGGGCCGTACTGAAGCTTTCTTT.

This clone was detected a few times. The chain couples TRBV7-3 to TRBJ2-2; D is ambiguous. V was cut by 2 bases and J by 4 bases, with 8 bases left in between. Germline values: CDR1 SGHTA, CDR2 FQGTGA. The CDR3 sequence is 14 residues long. The CDR3 DNA follows: TGTGCCAGCAGCTTATATACATCCACCGGGGAGCTGTTTTTT. This translates into CASSLYTSTGELFF.

CDR3 nucleotide sequence: TGTGCCAACGAAGGGGGCAACGAGCAGTACTTC. This sequence encodes CANEGGNEQYF. This chain uses TRBV21-1 with TRBJ2-7; the table's D call, TRBD1, has no DNA check behind it. TRBV21-1 is designated a pseudogene. The CDR3 has 11 amino acids.

The chain has TRBV5-1 and TRBJ1-5; 7 bases line up with TRBD1. The CDR3 has 15 amino acids. Germline loops: CDR1 SGHRS, CDR2 YFSETQ. Trimming took 0 bases from V and 6 from J; bases not matched to a gene: 6. CDR3 DNA: TGCGCCAGCAGCTTGGGGCAGGGGGACTCTCAGCCCCAGCATTTT. Translation: CASSLGQGDSQPQHF.

The rearrangement links TRBV10-3 to TRBJ2-5; the D is unclear. This CDR3 is built from 13 residues. Germline V lookup: CDR1 ENHRY, CDR2 SYGVKD. Between the trimmed V and J ends, which lost 4 bases and 2 bases, there was a span of 8 bases. DNA of the CDR3: TGTGCCATCAGTGTCACAGTACAAGAGACCCAGTACTTC. Its protein product is CAISVTVQETQYF.